This T cell receptor beta chain derives from a study of blood T cells in healthy people across ages. Combining a sample-barcoded 5' primer with a J-beta primer mix, a second PCR ran for about 6 to 11 cycles. TCRdb reanalysed the 5' RACE reads using MiXCR and keeps one entry per CDR3 protein. The sample yields roughly 730,000 distinct CDR3 sequences, about 56% seen once. Germline CDR1 and CDR2: MNHEY and SVGEGT. V was trimmed by 6 bases and J by 6 bases, leaving 20 bases between them. The CDR3 totals 15 residues. V gene TRBV6-2 or TRBV6-3 combines with J gene TRBJ1-1; possibly TRBD1 for D (6 bases). The sample consisted of blood. This receptor was identified in a man aged 35 to 55 in good health. Written as DNA, the CDR3 is TGTGCCAGCAGGGATTTCGGACAGTCGTATGCTGAAGCTTTCTTT. Translating gives CASRDFGQSYAEAFF.